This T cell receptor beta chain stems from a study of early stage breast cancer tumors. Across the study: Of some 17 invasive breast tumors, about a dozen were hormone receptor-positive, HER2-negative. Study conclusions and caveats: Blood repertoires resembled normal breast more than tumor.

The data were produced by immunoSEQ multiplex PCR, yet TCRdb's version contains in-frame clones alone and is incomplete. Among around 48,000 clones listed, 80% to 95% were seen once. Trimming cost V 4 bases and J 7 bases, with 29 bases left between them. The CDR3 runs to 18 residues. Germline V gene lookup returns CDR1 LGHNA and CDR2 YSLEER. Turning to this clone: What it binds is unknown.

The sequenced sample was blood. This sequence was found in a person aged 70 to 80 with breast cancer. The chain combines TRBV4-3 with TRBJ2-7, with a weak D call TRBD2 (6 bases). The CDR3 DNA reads TGCGCCAGCAGCCCCCAATTGGGGGGTTCGCCTCTTTTTGGAGAGCAGTACTTC. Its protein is CASSPQLGGSPLFGEQYF.